This T cell receptor beta chain was found in a study of OX40 agonist ivuxolimab in advanced cancers. Study background: Ivuxolimab is a fully human IgG2 antibody that activates OX40 (CD134). People who had prior anti-PD-1, anti-PD-L1 or anti-CTLA-4 therapy could take part, and roughly 40% had some.

CDR1 and CDR2 (germline): SNHLY, FYNNEI. The V and J ends lost 7 bases and 0 bases respectively, with 11 bases between them. CDR3 length equals 14 residues. The method was immunoSEQ multiplex PCR; TCRdb's version includes in-frame clones alone and lacks a portion of them. The sample carries about 48,000 clones, under 85% recorded once. The receptor's source is an adult with an advanced solid tumor such as melanoma, head and neck, liver or kidney cancer. Sequencing was performed on CD4+ or CD8+ T cells sorted from blood, taken in a trial of the OX40 agonist ivuxolimab. V is TRBV2 and J is TRBJ2-3; possible D gene TRBD1, 5 bases. Written as DNA, the CDR3 is TGTGCCAGCAATGTTGACAGTAGCACAGATACGCAGTATTTT. Translating gives CASNVDSSTDTQYF.